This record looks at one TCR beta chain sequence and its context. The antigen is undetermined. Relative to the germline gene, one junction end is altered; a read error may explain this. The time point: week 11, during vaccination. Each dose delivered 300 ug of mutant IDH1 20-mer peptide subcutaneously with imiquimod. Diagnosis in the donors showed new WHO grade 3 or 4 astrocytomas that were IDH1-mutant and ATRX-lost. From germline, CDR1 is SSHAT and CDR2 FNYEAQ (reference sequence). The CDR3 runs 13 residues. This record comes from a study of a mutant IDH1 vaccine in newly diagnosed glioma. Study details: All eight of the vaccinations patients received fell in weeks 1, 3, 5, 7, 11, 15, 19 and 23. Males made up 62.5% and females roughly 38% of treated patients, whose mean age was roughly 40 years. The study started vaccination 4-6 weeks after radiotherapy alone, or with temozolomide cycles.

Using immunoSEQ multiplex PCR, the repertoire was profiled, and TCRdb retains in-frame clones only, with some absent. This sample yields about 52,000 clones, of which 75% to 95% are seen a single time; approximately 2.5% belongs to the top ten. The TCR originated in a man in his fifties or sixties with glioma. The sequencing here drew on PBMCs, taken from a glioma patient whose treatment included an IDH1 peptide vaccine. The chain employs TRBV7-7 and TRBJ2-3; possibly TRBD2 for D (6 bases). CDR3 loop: CASSSGGTDTQYF. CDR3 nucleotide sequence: TGTGCTAGCAGCTCGGGGGGCACAGATACGCAGTATTTT.